This T cell receptor (beta chain) was retrieved from a study of T cells after yellow fever vaccination. The sample holds many counts of this clonotype. Germline lookup yields CDR1 LGHNA and CDR2 YSLEER. V gave up 1 base and J gave up 3 bases, with 11 bases separating them. The CDR3 contains 15 residues. As TCR cDNA was made by 5'RACE template switching, a universal primer site and UMIs were added. TCRdb re-called the 5' RACE reads with MiXCR, one entry per CDR3 protein. The table includes 300,000 or so distinct CDR3 sequences, around 10% detected once. This receptor was identified in a man aged 18 to 30 who received the YFV17D yellow fever vaccine. The chain uses TRBV4-3 and TRBJ2-3; D is uncertain. Specimen: CD4+ T cells sorted from PBMCs, collected 5 days after the yellow fever booster vaccination. The DNA of the CDR3 is TGCGCCAGCAGCCAAGGTCGAGCGTGGACAGATACGCAGTATTTT. It is translated as CASSQGRAWTDTQYF.